The 9 T cell receptor beta chains below come from one sample, sequenced in a study of CD8+ T cells in alopecia areata. Stated treatment: oral pan-JAK inhibitor, 5-10 mg twice daily. Following RNA extraction, reverse transcription yielded cDNA that acted as the sequencing template. Profiling relied on immunoSEQ multiplex PCR, and the TCRdb table lists in-frame clones only, not all of them. This table holds tens of thousands of clones, about three quarters found once. The sample in question was CD8+ T cells sorted from blood, obtained around week 42, from a patient treated with tofacitinib. These receptors were obtained from a human donor with alopecia areata.

Remarks on this clone: This CDR3 is also generated by other DNA sequences in the sample. The chain carries TRBV9 and TRBJ1-1, with D unresolved. V was trimmed by 0 bases and J by 1 base, leaving 7 bases between them. This CDR3 comprises 14 residues. Germline V CDR1 and CDR2: SGDLS, YYNGEE. CDR3 DNA: TGTGCCAGCAGCGTAGTTGGAGGGAACACTGAAGCTTTCTTT. Encoded protein: CASSVVGGNTEAFF.

This clone was counted a few times. V is TRBV12-5 and J is TRBJ1-6; 7 bases are a match to TRBD1. This CDR3 has 18 amino acids. J gave up 14 bases and V 1 base, and 20 bases lay outside the gene matches. Looked up from germline, CDR1 is LGHNT and CDR2 is FRNRAP. The CDR3 DNA follows: TGTGCTAGTGGTTTGGAGAAGACAGGGTTCAAAACCCAAACTTCCCTCCACTTT. The encoded protein is CASGLEKTGFKTQTSLHF.

The rearrangement joins TRBV4-3 to TRBJ1-1; a possible D gene is TRBD1 (6 bases). The CDR3 contains 14 residues. Trimming removed 0 bases at V and 8 bases at J, with 13 bases between. CDR1 and CDR2 (germline): LGHNA, YSLEER. In DNA, the CDR3 is TGCGCCAGCAGCCAAGATCCCGGGACACCCGAAGCTTTCTTT. Translated: CASSQDPGTPEAFF.

The chain couples TRBV5-3 to TRBJ1-2; D possibly corresponds to TRBD1 (5 bases). TRBV5-3 has ORF status, its function being uncertain. Trimming pared 4 bases from V and 2 bases from J, leaving 12 bases between. The CDR3 has 14 residues. CDR3 DNA: TGTGCCAGAAGCCATCCCCAGGGAAACTATGGCTACACCTTC. Its protein product is CARSHPQGNYGYTF.

The chain is built from TRBV19 and TRBJ1-1; D perhaps matches TRBD1 (6 bases). There are 14 residues in the CDR3. Germline V gene data show CDR1 as LNHDA and CDR2 as SQIVND (reference sequence). Trimming stripped 4 bases from V and 5 bases from J, with 14 bases between. The CDR3 here is CASSTPRRGTEAFF. The CDR3 DNA reads TGTGCCAGTAGTACCCCCCGAAGGGGGACTGAAGCTTTCTTT.

J is TRBJ1-1 and V is TRBV10-2; possible D gene TRBD1, 5 bases. With 0 bases removed from V and 1 base from J, the gap between germline ends came to 9 bases. The CDR3 consists of 15 residues. Germline loops: CDR1 WSHSY, CDR2 SAAADI. The CDR3 loop reads CASSESRGENTEAFF. CDR3 nucleotide sequence: TGCGCCAGCAGTGAGTCGCGAGGGGAGAACACTGAAGCTTTCTTT.

V usage is TRBV29-1 and J usage is TRBJ2-7; D may be TRBD2 (6 bases). The CDR3 covers 14 residues. Germline lookup yields CDR1 SQVTM and CDR2 ANQGSEA. Trimming left V 0 bases short and J 2 bases short, with 11 bases between. In DNA form, the CDR3 reads TGCAGCGTTGAAGATCAGGCGGGAACCTACGAGCAGTACTTC. Translated: CSVEDQAGTYEQYF.

This clone has just a few counts. This chain uses TRBV13 with TRBJ1-1, with 7 positions matching TRBD1. Germline V lookup: CDR1 PRHDT, CDR2 FYEKMQ (reference sequence). V lost 0 bases and J lost 7; bases outside the gene matches: 8. The CDR3 runs 15 residues. CDR3 DNA sequence: TGTGCCAGCAGCTTAGGGGCAGGGGGAACCCTTGAAGCTTTCTTT. Its translation is CASSLGAGGTLEAFF.

The sample holds a few counts of this clone. The chain links TRBV29-1 to TRBJ2-6, with D hard to call. V shed 4 bases and J shed 1 base, with 2 bases lying between them. CDR3 length: 12 amino acids. Germline-derived CDR1 and CDR2 are SQVTM and ANQGSEA. The CDR3, as DNA: TGCAGCGTTGTTTCTGGGGCCAACGTCCTGACTTTC. Amino acids: CSVVSGANVLTF.